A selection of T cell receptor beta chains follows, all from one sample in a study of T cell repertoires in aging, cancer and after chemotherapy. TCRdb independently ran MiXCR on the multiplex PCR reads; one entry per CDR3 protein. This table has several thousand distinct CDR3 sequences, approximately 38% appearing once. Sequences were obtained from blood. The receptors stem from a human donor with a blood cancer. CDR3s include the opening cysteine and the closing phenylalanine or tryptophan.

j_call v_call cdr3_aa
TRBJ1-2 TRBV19 CASRALPREGYTF
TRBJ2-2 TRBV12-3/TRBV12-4 CASSRTSGGVNTGELFF
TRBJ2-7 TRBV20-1 CSERKGSYEQYF
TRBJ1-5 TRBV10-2 CASQIDPGNQPQHF
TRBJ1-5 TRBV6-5 CASSYGARAQPQHF
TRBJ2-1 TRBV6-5 CASSPSRASFNEQFF
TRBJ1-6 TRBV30 CAWRLRDRGYSPLHF
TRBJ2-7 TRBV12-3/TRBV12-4 CASSLTGQSDEQYF
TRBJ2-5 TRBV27 CASRPHRDRETQYF
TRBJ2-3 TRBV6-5 CASRTHPLDTQYF
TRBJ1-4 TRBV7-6 CASSSRTEGFANEKLFF
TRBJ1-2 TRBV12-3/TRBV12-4 CASSLGGWGYTF